These 10 T cell receptor beta chains were sequenced from one sample in a study of blood T cells in healthy people across ages. A second PCR, run for about 7 to 11 cycles, used a sample-barcoded 5' primer plus a J-beta primer mix. MiXCR was run by TCRdb on the 5' RACE reads, yielding one entry per CDR3 protein. The sample yields roughly 900,000 distinct CDR3 sequences, 25% to 35% seen once. The sample taken for sequencing was blood. The receptors come from an elderly woman in good health.

This chain joins TRBV20-1 and TRBJ1-5, with D hard to call. The CDR3 runs 14 residues. Trimming took off 2 bases at V and 5 bases at J, with 13 bases between the two ends. Germline-derived CDR1 and CDR2 are DFQATT and SNEGSKA (reference sequence). CDR3 nucleotides: TGCAGTGCTAGATGGGGAGGGCCCGATCAGCCCCAGCATTTT. It specifies CSARWGGPDQPQHF.

Ten or more counts support this clonotype. This chain's CDR3 is CASSQDSGTSTQYF. The CDR3 DNA sequence: TGCGCCAGCAGCCAAGATAGCGGGACTTCCACGCAGTATTTT. The chain recombines TRBV4-1 with TRBJ2-3, with 8 nucleotides matching TRBD2. Trimming cost V 0 bases and J 9 bases; bases outside gene matches: 5. This CDR3 is 14 amino acids long. Germline V lookup: CDR1 MGHRA, CDR2 YSYEKL.

This clonotype was recorded many times. CDR3 in DNA: TGTGCCAGCAGTTTCGAAACCGTAATGGGCAATCAGCCCCAGCATTTT. As protein: CASSFETVMGNQPQHF. The chain joins TRBV12-3 or TRBV12-4 to TRBJ1-5; D ambiguous. This CDR3 region has 16 residues. With 3 bases removed from V and 2 bases from J, the gap between germline ends came to 14 bases.

With respect to this clonotype: A clone one base away is much larger, so this may be a read error. The genes are TRBV7-2 and TRBJ2-1; D call uncertain. Judging by the DNA end, TRBJ2-7 fits better; the J call may be wrong. The CDR3 consists of 17 residues. CDR1 and CDR2 (germline): SGHTA, FQGNSA. DNA of the CDR3: TGTGCCAGCAGCTTAGTGAAAGCGACGAGCTCCTACAATGAGCAGTACTTC. This gives the protein CASSLVKATSSYNEQYF.

This clonotype has only a few counts. The chain carries TRBV4-2 and TRBJ1-2, with D maybe TRBD1 (5 bases). V was clipped by 0 bases and J by 4 bases, with 12 bases between them. The germline gives CDR1 LGHNA, CDR2 YNFKEQ. The CDR3 has 15 residues. The CDR3 is CASSQDSGGAYGYTF. In DNA, the CDR3 is TGTGCCAGCAGCCAAGATAGCGGCGGGGCCTATGGCTACACCTTC.

This clonotype was observed a handful of times. The rearrangement uses TRBV5-5 and TRBJ1-2; 8 nucleotides agree with TRBD1. The junction had 9 bases not matched to a gene; V was cut back by 5 bases and J by 3 bases. CDR1 and CDR2 (germline): SGHKS, YYEKEE (reference sequence). This CDR3 comprises 15 residues. The DNA of the CDR3 is TGTGCCAGCAGTCCGCCCCGACAGGGGTACTATGGCTACACCTTC. The encoded protein is CASSPPRQGYYGYTF.

This clonotype was recorded many times. This chain links TRBV24-1 with TRBJ2-5, with D possibly being TRBD1 or TRBD2 (7 bases each). Germline V gene sequence: CDR1 KGHDR, CDR2 SFDVKD. The V and J ends lost 3 bases and 2 bases respectively, with 18 bases between them. This CDR3 contains 17 residues. In DNA, the CDR3 is TGTGCCACCAGTGATAGTCAGGGGGGGGTTCTGCAAGAGACCCAGTACTTC. Its protein product is CATSDSQGGVLQETQYF.

Points on this clonotype: Being one base from a much bigger clone, this may be a read error. This sequence joins TRBV20-1 and TRBJ1-2, with no clear D. Germline V CDR1 and CDR2: DFQATT, SNEGSKA (reference sequence). The CDR3 runs 13 residues. The CDR3 loop reads CRARYPGNYGYTF. In nucleotides, the CDR3 is TGCAGGGCTAGATACCCGGGGAACTATGGCTACACCTTC.

The chain carries TRBV7-2 and TRBJ1-2; D gene unclear. CDR1 is SGHTA, CDR2 FQGNSA, per germline. This CDR3 contains 16 residues. The V gene lost 5 bases and the J gene lost 2 bases, with 18 bases spanning the gap. CDR3 coding DNA: TGTGCCAGCAGCGAGGATTCTATATCGGGGAACTATGGCTACACCTTC. Residues: CASSEDSISGNYGYTF.

This clonotype has a count of ten or more. The chain combines TRBV3-1 with TRBJ2-3; D perhaps matches TRBD2 (5 bases). This CDR3 comprises 16 residues. The germline V gene has CDR1 LGHDT and CDR2 YNNKEL (reference sequence). The V and J ends lost 4 bases and 3 bases respectively, with 17 bases between them. In DNA form, the CDR3 reads TGTGCCAGCAGCCCCTACCTAGCTGTCCGGACAGATACGCAGTATTTT. Amino acids: CASSPYLAVRTDTQYF.